A selection of T cell receptor beta chains follows, all from one sample in a study of cytomegalovirus exposure and HLA in healthy donors. Assay: immunoSEQ multiplex PCR; the TCRdb copy retains only in-frame clones and omits some. This repertoire shows 130,000 to 150,000 clones, roughly two thirds found once; its top ten account for under 15%. The specimen was PBMCs. These TCRs come from a human donor in good health. Each CDR3 is given with its conserved first and last residue. A D gene is named only where the DNA matches it firmly. A row's size may be missing; if present it is once, few, many or a size class.

CDR3nt | CDR3aa | d_gene | v_gene | abundance | j_gene
TGTGCCAGCAGCTCGACAGAAACCGAAAAACTGTTTTTT | CASSSTETEKLFF | . | TRBV5-6 | . | TRBJ1-4
TGTGCCAGCAGCCCGGGACAGCGGATGAACACTGAAGCTTTCTTT | CASSPGQRMNTEAFF | TRBD1 | TRBV11-3 | . | TRBJ1-1
TGTGCCAGCAGCTCGGGACAGGGAAAATTCGAGCAGTACTTC | CASSSGQGKFEQYF | TRBD1 | TRBV5-5 | . | TRBJ2-7
TGTGCCAGCAGTCGCGTAGCGGGATATTACGAGCAGTACTTC | CASSRVAGYYEQYF | TRBD2 | TRBV11-2 | . | TRBJ2-7
TGTGCCAGTAGTGTACTTCAGGAGAACACTGAAGCTTTCTTT | CASSVLQENTEAFF | . | TRBV19 | . | TRBJ1-1
TGTGCCAGCAGCCCAGAGACCGGGACAGAAGAAGCTTTCTTT | CASSPETGTEEAFF | TRBD1 | TRBV9 | . | TRBJ1-1
TGTGCCAGCAGCTGGGGGACAGGGGACTACGAGCAGTACTTC | CASSWGTGDYEQYF | TRBD1 | TRBV5-6 | once | TRBJ2-7
TGTGCCAGCAGTAGGGGCCCATATGGCTACACCTTC | CASSRGPYGYTF | . | TRBV9 | few | TRBJ1-2
TGTGCCAGCAGCTTAAAATTTCGGACAGATACGCAGTATTTT | CASSLKFRTDTQYF | . | TRBV7-3 | . | TRBJ2-3
TGTGCCAGCAGTGGGGACAGGGGTGAGACCCAGTACTTC | CASSGDRGETQYF | TRBD1 | TRBV2 | . | TRBJ2-5
TGTGCCAGCAGTGCATCGACTAGTGGTACGCAGTATTTT | CASSASTSGTQYF | . | TRBV6-4 | . | TRBJ2-3
TGTGCCAGCAGTTTATTGCTCTCTACGGGGAACACTGAAGCTTTCTTT | CASSLLLSTGNTEAFF | . | TRBV27 | medium-sized | TRBJ1-1
TGCGCCAGCAGCTGGGGGGGCCGTGAGCAGTTCTTC | CASSWGGREQFF | . | TRBV5-1 | few | TRBJ2-1
TGTGCCAGCAGCTTAGATTCCGGGACAGGGGATGGCTACACCTTC | CASSLDSGTGDGYTF | TRBD1 | TRBV7-2 | . | TRBJ1-2
TGTGCCAGCAGCCCCGGACTAGCGGGAGGCCACGAGCAGTACTTC | CASSPGLAGGHEQYF | TRBD2 | TRBV9 | . | TRBJ2-7
TGTGCCAGCAGCTTCCCCGGGACAGGGGGCAGAGCTTTCTTT | CASSFPGTGGRAFF | TRBD1 | TRBV11-2 | . | TRBJ1-1
TGTGCCAGTACTCCCGAGGCTAACCAAGAGACCCAGTACTTC | CASTPEANQETQYF | . | TRBV19 | . | TRBJ2-5
TGTTCCAGCAGCCCAAGGGACTTAGGGACTCGTGGGGAGCAGTACTTC | CSSSPRDLGTRGEQYF | . | TRBV7-9 | . | TRBJ2-7
TGTGCCAGCAGTACAGTTAAGGCAGATACGCAGTATTTT | CASSTVKADTQYF | . | TRBV6-1 | once | TRBJ2-3
TGTGCCAGCAGTTTAAACAGGGGGCTTGGCTACACCTTC | CASSLNRGLGYTF | TRBD1 | TRBV27 | . | TRBJ1-2
TGTGCCAGAAGCTCACCCGGGACAGGCTTCGACGAGCAGTACTTC | CARSSPGTGFDEQYF | TRBD1 | TRBV5-3 | . | TRBJ2-7
TGCGCCAGCAGCTTGGCGGGGACTAGCGGGCCCTACAATGAGCAGTTCTTC | CASSLAGTSGPYNEQFF | TRBD2 | TRBV5-1 | . | TRBJ2-1
TGTGCCAGCAGTGTGGGGGGCTATGGCTACACCTTC | CASSVGGYGYTF | . | TRBV6-1 | . | TRBJ1-2
TGTGCCAGCAGCCGGCCTGGTGGGGATAGGGAGGATGAGCAGTTCTTC | CASSRPGGDREDEQFF | . | TRBV5-4 | . | TRBJ2-1
TGTGCCAGCAGCTTAGGGTCCGAGCGGAATCAGCCCCAGCATTTT | CASSLGSERNQPQHF | . | TRBV7-9 | once | TRBJ1-5
TGCGCCAGCAGCTGGAAAGACAGCCCACCCTCCTACGAGCAGTACTTC | CASSWKDSPPSYEQYF | . | TRBV5-1 | . | TRBJ2-7
TGTGCCAGCAGCCCCGGGACAGGGGGTATCTATGGCTACACCTTC | CASSPGTGGIYGYTF | TRBD1 | TRBV7-2 | once | TRBJ1-2
TGTGCCAGCAGTTACTCGGCGGACAGGTCAACCTCACCCCTCCACTTT | CASSYSADRSTSPLHF | TRBD1 | TRBV6-5 | . | TRBJ1-6
TGTGCCAGCAACCTCCTACAGGGTAGTCGGGTCGAGCAGTACTTC | CASNLLQGSRVEQYF | . | TRBV2 | . | TRBJ2-7
TGTGCCAGCAGTGAAGCGGGGAGGGGCTACACCTTC | CASSEAGRGYTF | . | TRBV2 | few | TRBJ1-2
TGTGCCAGCAGCTCGGCTAACACGGGACTAGCTTACACCGGGGAGCTGTTTTTT | CASSSANTGLAYTGELFF | TRBD2 | TRBV5-4 | few | TRBJ2-2
TGCGCCAGCAGCTCGCAGGACACCGAGCAGTACTTC | CASSSQDTEQYF | . | TRBV5-1 | . | TRBJ2-7
TGTGCCTGGAGTCCCGGGGTCTACGAGCAGTACTTC | CAWSPGVYEQYF | . | TRBV30 | . | TRBJ2-7
TGTGCCAGTAGGCTCCTAGCGGGAGGCAATGAGCAGTTCTTC | CASRLLAGGNEQFF | TRBD2 | TRBV19 | few | TRBJ2-1
TGTGCCAGCACTCCCGGGGGGGCGGGGGAGCAGTACTTC | CASTPGGAGEQYF | TRBD2 | TRBV27 | . | TRBJ2-7
TGTGCCAGCAGCTTCGCCGGGACAGGGGGCTTCGATGGCTACACCTTC | CASSFAGTGGFDGYTF | TRBD1 | TRBV5-4 | few | TRBJ1-2
TGTGCCAGCAGTGGCCGGGACAGACCCAATGAGCAGTTCTTC | CASSGRDRPNEQFF | TRBD1 | TRBV2 | . | TRBJ2-1
TGCGCCAGCAGCTTAGCGGGGGGGAAGGGAGATACGCAGTATTTT | CASSLAGGKGDTQYF | TRBD2 | TRBV5-1 | few | TRBJ2-3